These T cell receptor beta chains were read from a single sample in a study of OX40 agonist ivuxolimab in advanced cancers. Using immunoSEQ multiplex PCR, the repertoire was profiled, and TCRdb retains in-frame clones only, with some absent. Of more than 40,000 clones listed, roughly 89% were seen once; the top ten hold about 9.4%. The sequenced sample was CD4+ or CD8+ T cells sorted from blood, obtained in a trial of the OX40 agonist ivuxolimab. Source of these receptors: an adult with an advanced solid tumor such as melanoma, head and neck, liver or kidney cancer. Both conserved end residues are part of each CDR3. A clone size is listed for some rows: how often the clone was seen (once, few, many), or a class if it is expanded.

j_call v_call clone_size cdr3_aa
TRBJ2-3 TRBV6-5 - CASGPGTSTDTQYF
TRBJ1-2 TRBV6-5 - CASSYGAGLFGYTF
TRBJ1-1 TRBV4-3 - CASSQGWVNAEAFF
TRBJ2-7 TRBV6-5 - CASSPVTSGSYEQYF
TRBJ2-6 TRBV2 - CASSDVAAPRGSGANVLTF
TRBJ1-2 TRBV2 - CASRRTGENYGYTF
TRBJ2-7 TRBV19 once CASSTSGRPSYEQYF
TRBJ1-5 TRBV23-1 few CASSRPQPQHF
TRBJ2-1 TRBV4-3 - CASSQDRDTFNEQFF
TRBJ1-3 TRBV19 once CASSRNSGNTIYF
TRBJ1-1 TRBV30 few CAWSVQQMNTEAFF
TRBJ2-7 TRBV10-2 - CASSESANSYEQYF
TRBJ1-1 TRBV10-3 - CAISEQGDTEAFF
TRBJ1-1 TRBV4-1 - CASSQGSIRGVVTEAFF
TRBJ2-7 TRBV7-9 - CASSLARVKDEQYF
TRBJ2-7 TRBV30 - CAWSVMRVADEQYF
TRBJ1-5 TRBV4-3 - CASSQGGGSNQPQHF
TRBJ1-5 TRBV19 - CANSWGLNQPQHF
TRBJ1-4 TRBV29-1 - CSVGTAGTNEKLFF
TRBJ2-7 TRBV6-5 - CAPTWGYEQYF
TRBJ2-7 TRBV29-1 - CSVGLDSYEQYF
TRBJ2-7 TRBV7-2 - CASSLADRREQYF
TRBJ2-2 TRBV6-1 - CASSVNSGGGWELFF
TRBJ2-5 TRBV19 - CASMGGETQYF
TRBJ2-7 TRBV29-1 - CSVEFLAGELYEQYF
TRBJ2-7 TRBV13 once CASSPFLPRTVSYEQYF
TRBJ2-2 TRBV30 - CAWGFTNTGELFF
TRBJ2-2 TRBV10-3 - CAIGTSGGAGELFF
TRBJ2-1 TRBV30 - CAWSVQGSYNEQFF
TRBJ2-1 TRBV7-3 - CASSTGTSYNEQFF
TRBJ2-3 TRBV7-8 - CAVWRENTDTQYF
TRBJ2-5 TRBV9 - CASSLSGGAVSFETQYF
TRBJ2-7 TRBV4-3 once CASSQEGGGAIYEQYF
TRBJ1-2 TRBV6-5 - CASSYSTFTGVDGYTF
TRBJ2-7 TRBV6-5 - CASSLGLFGYEQYF
TRBJ1-1 TRBV6-5 - CASSYGGMNTEAFF
TRBJ2-7 TRBV7-9 - CASSFPEGNERTYEQYF
TRBJ1-1 TRBV7-9 - CASSLTGGWTEAFF
TRBJ1-4 TRBV30 - CAWSVGTGEKLFF
TRBJ1-1 TRBV6-6 - CASSYWTSGRTEAFF
TRBJ1-2 TRBV7-9 - CASSFSERGYTF
TRBJ2-4 TRBV2 once CASRGPDRGLAKNIQYF
TRBJ2-3 TRBV4-3 - CASSHDLVTQYF
TRBJ2-3 TRBV7-6 - CASSPDFWDGLAESTDTQYF
TRBJ1-1 TRBV5-5 few CASSLSQVEAFF
TRBJ2-3 TRBV9 - CASSLPRASGSTDTQYF
TRBJ2-3 TRBV9 - CASSVVRAGADTQYF